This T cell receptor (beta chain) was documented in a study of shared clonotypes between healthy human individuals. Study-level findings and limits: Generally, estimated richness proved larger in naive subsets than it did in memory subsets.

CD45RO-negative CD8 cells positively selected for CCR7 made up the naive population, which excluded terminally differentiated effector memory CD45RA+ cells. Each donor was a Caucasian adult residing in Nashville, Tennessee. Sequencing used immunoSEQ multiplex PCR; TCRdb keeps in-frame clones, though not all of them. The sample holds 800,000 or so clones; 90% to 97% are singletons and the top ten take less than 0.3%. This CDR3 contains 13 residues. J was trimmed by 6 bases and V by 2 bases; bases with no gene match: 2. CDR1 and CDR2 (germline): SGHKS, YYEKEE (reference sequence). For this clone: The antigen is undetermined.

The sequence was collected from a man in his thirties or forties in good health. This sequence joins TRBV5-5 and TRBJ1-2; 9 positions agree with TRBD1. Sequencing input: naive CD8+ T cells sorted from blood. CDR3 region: CASSFRDRDGYTF. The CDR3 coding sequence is TGTGCCAGCAGCTTCCGGGACAGGGATGGCTACACCTTC. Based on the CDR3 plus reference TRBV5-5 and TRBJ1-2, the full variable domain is DAGVTQSPTHLIKTRGQQVTLRCSPISGHKSVSWYQQVLGQGPQFIFQYYEKEERGRGNFPDRFSARQFPNYSSELNVNALLLGDSALYLCASSFRDRDGYTFGSGTRLTVV.